This is a list of T cell receptor beta chains from one sample in a study of T-cell memory formation after mild COVID-19. Using its own MiXCR run on the 5' RACE reads, TCRdb lists one record per CDR3 protein. The table has about 350,000 distinct CDR3 sequences, around 13% seen once. The sequencing input was PBMCs or a T cell subset sorted from them (not recorded which). These receptors all stem from a young man who had mild COVID-19 (a few samples of this study predate the infection). Cell type and time point are not known. Both conserved end residues are part of each CDR3. D genes are given only for firm matches. Clone size is shown for a subset of rows, as once, few, many or a class of expanded clone.

once	TRBJ2-1	TRBV18	.	TGTGCCAGCTCACCTGGAGGGGGAGATTACAATGAGCAGTTCTTC	CASSPGGGDYNEQFF
.	TRBJ1-2	TRBV4-1	.	TGCGCCAGCAGCCAAACCTACCTTCGACAGGACTACTATGGCTACACCTTC	CASSQTYLRQDYYGYTF
.	TRBJ1-1	TRBV19	.	TGTGCCAGTATGGGGCAGACGAACACTGAAGCTTTCTTT	CASMGQTNTEAFF
few	TRBJ1-3	TRBV7-2	.	TGTGCCAGCAGCTTAGTCGGGGGCTGGGACACCATATATTTT	CASSLVGGWDTIYF
few	TRBJ1-5	TRBV9	.	TGTGCCAGCAGCGTAGCAGGCTACTCGCATCAGCCCCAGCATTTT	CASSVAGYSHQPQHF
.	TRBJ1-4	TRBV6-5	TRBD1	TGTGCCAGCAGTTATGGGGACAGGTTTAATGAAAAACTGTTTTTT	CASSYGDRFNEKLFF
once	TRBJ1-3	TRBV7-2	.	TGTGCCAGCAGCTTTTTAACGGGGGCTGGAAACACCATATATTTT	CASSFLTGAGNTIYF
.	TRBJ1-5	TRBV19	TRBD1	TGTGCCAGTAGTATAATGGGACAGGGCGGTCAGCCCCAGCATTTT	CASSIMGQGGQPQHF
few	TRBJ1-5	TRBV6-2/TRBV6-3	TRBD1	TGTGCCAGCACGATCAGGGGGACGCCCCAGCATTTT	CASTIRGTPQHF
few	TRBJ2-3	TRBV4-2	.	TGTGCCAGCAGCTCCCGGGTCCTCACAGATACGCAGTATTTT	CASSSRVLTDTQYF
few	TRBJ1-2	TRBV10-3	.	TGTGCCATCAGGACAGGCCACTATGGCTACACCTTC	CAIRTGHYGYTF
.	TRBJ1-2	TRBV12-3/TRBV12-4	.	TGTGCCAGCACCTTAGGACGGTCTTCCTATGGCTACACCTTC	CASTLGRSSYGYTF
.	TRBJ2-5	TRBV7-2	.	TGTGCCAGCAGCCTCGGTTATGCCCAAGAGACCCAGTACTTC	CASSLGYAQETQYF
few	TRBJ2-7	TRBV20-1	.	TGCAGTGCTAGGTTTGGGGGGCTAGAGCAGTACTTC	CSARFGGLEQYF
.	TRBJ2-1	TRBV6-6	TRBD1	TGTGCCAGCAGTTATGAACAGGGGATCAATGAGCAGTTCTTC	CASSYEQGINEQFF
few	TRBJ2-7	TRBV4-1	.	TGCGCCAGCAGCCAAGAAGTAGGCTACGGAAGCTACGAGCAGTACTTC	CASSQEVGYGSYEQYF
.	TRBJ2-5	TRBV20-1	.	TGCAGTGCTAGAGATTTAGATCGCTCAGAGACCCAGTACTTC	CSARDLDRSETQYF
few	TRBJ1-1	TRBV20-1	.	TGCAGTGCTACACCTGACAACCCACGTGAAGCTTTCTTT	CSATPDNPREAFF
few	TRBJ1-2	TRBV4-1	.	TGCGCCAGCAGCCAAGATTTGGTCAGGGGTTCGTATGGCTACACCTTC	CASSQDLVRGSYGYTF
.	TRBJ2-5	TRBV4-1	TRBD2	TGCGCCAGCAGCCTGAATAGCGGGGGAAACCAAGAGACCCAGTACTTC	CASSLNSGGNQETQYF
.	TRBJ2-6	TRBV15	.	TGTGCCATTCGGGGCGTTGGGGTGGCCAACGTCCTGACTTTC	CAIRGVGVANVLTF
.	TRBJ1-2	TRBV3-1	TRBD1	TGTGCCAGCAGCCGAAGGGACAGGCTAAGTAACTATGGCTACACCTTC	CASSRRDRLSNYGYTF
few	TRBJ1-3	TRBV5-1	.	TGCGCCAGCAGCTCGACAGGCGGTGAAAACACCATATATTTT	CASSSTGGENTIYF
.	TRBJ2-7	TRBV4-1	.	TGCGCCAGCAGCCAAGATCCAGCCAGGGGGGTCCACGAGCAGTACTTC	CASSQDPARGVHEQYF
few	TRBJ1-4	TRBV7-9	TRBD1	TGTGCCAGCAGCCGATGGACAGGGGGGCAAGAAACTAATGAAAAACTGTTTTTT	CASSRWTGGQETNEKLFF
few	TRBJ1-4	TRBV20-1	TRBD1	TGCAGTGCTAGAGATATGGACAGGGATTCTGAAAAACTGTTTTTT	CSARDMDRDSEKLFF
.	TRBJ1-2	TRBV2	.	TGTGCCAGCCTCCAGGGTGGCCGCTATGGCTACACCTTC	CASLQGGRYGYTF
.	TRBJ1-2	TRBV7-9	.	TGTGCCAGCAGCTTCACGGCGCGGGGCTACACCTTC	CASSFTARGYTF
few	TRBJ1-1	TRBV4-1	TRBD1	TGCGCCAGCAGCCAGCCGGGACAGGGAACTGAAGCTTTCTTT	CASSQPGQGTEAFF
few	TRBJ2-1	TRBV12-3/TRBV12-4	.	TGTGCCAGCACCGAAAGGGCTAGCCGATATAATGAGCAGTTCTTC	CASTERASRYNEQFF